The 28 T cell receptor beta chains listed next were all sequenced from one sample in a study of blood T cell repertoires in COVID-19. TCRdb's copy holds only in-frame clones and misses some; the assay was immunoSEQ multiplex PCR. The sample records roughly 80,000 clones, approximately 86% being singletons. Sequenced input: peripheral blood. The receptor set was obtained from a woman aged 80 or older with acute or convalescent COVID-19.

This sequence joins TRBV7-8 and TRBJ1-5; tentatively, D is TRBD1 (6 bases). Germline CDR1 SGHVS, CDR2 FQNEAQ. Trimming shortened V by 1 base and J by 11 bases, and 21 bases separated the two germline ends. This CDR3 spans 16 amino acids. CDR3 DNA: TGTGCCAGCAGCTTAGGGCAGGGGAACCCTACCCGGTCCCAGCATTTT. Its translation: CASSLGQGNPTRSQHF.

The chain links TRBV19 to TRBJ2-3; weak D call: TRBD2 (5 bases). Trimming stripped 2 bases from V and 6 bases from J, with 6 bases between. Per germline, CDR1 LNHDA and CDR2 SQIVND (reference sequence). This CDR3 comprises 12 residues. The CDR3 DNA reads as TGTGCCAGTAGTATAAGGGAGGATACGCAGTATTTT. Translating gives CASSIREDTQYF.

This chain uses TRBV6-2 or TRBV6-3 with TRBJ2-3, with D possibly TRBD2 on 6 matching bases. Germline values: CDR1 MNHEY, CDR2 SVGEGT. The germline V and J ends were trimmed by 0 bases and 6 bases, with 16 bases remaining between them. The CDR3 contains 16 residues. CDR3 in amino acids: CASSYSSRPSADTQYF. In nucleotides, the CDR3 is TGTGCCAGCAGTTACTCGAGTAGACCTAGCGCCGATACGCAGTATTTT.

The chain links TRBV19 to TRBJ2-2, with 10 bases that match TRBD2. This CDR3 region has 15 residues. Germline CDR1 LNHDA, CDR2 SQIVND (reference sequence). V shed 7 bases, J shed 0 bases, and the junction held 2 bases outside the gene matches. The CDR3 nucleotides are TGTGCCAGTAACCTAGCGGGAGCGAACACCGGGGAGCTGTTTTTT. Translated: CASNLAGANTGELFF.

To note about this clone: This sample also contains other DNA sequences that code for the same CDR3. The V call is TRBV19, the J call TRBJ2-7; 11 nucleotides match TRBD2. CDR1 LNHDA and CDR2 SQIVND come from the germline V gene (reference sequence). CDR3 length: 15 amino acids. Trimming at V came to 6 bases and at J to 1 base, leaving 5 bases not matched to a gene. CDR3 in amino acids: CASRETSGTSYEQYF. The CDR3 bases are TGTGCCAGTAGGGAGACTAGCGGGACTTCCTACGAGCAGTACTTC.

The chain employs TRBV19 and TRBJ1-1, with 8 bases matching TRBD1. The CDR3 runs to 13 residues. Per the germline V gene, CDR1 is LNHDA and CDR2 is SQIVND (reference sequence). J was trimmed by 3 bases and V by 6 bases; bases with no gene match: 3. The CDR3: CASRKQGDTEAFF. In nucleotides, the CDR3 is TGTGCCAGTAGAAAACAGGGGGACACTGAAGCTTTCTTT. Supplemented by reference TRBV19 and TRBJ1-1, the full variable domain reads DGGITQSPKYLFRKEGQNVTLSCEQNLNHDAMYWYRQDPGQGLRLIYYSQIVNDFQKGDIAEGYSVSREKKESFPLTVTSAQKNPTAFYLCASRKQGDTEAFFGQGTRLTVV.

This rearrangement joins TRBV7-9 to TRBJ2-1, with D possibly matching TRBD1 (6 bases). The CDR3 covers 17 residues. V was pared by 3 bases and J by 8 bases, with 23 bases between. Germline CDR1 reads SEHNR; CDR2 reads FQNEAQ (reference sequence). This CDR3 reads CASSFSGGAPNSHEQFF. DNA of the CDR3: TGTGCCAGCAGCTTTAGTGGGGGCGCGCCAAATAGCCATGAGCAGTTCTTC.

CDR3 nucleotide sequence: TGTGCCAGCAGCCAAGATGGGGGAGGGCAAGTCGGTCACTATGGCTACACCTTC. Protein: CASSQDGGGQVGHYGYTF. This chain links TRBV4-2 with TRBJ1-2; tentatively, D is TRBD1 (5 bases). Trimming pared 0 bases from V and 3 bases from J, leaving 20 bases between. The CDR3 totals 18 residues. Germline V gene data show CDR1 as LGHNA and CDR2 as YNFKEQ.

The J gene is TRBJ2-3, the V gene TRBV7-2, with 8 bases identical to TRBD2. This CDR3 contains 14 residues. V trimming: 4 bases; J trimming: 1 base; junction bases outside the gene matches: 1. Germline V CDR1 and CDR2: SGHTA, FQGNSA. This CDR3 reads CASSWGLGTDTQYF. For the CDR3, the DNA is TGTGCCAGCAGCTGGGGACTAGGCACAGATACGCAGTATTTT.

This chain's CDR3 is CASGNTRAQGSYEQYF. The CDR3 bases are TGTGCTAGTGGTAACACCCGGGCGCAGGGGAGCTACGAGCAGTACTTC. The chain joins TRBV12-5 to TRBJ2-7; D is perhaps TRBD1 (6 bases). Germline lookup yields CDR1 LGHNT and CDR2 FRNRAP. The CDR3 loop spans 16 amino acids. With 5 bases removed from V and 3 bases from J, the gap between germline ends came to 20 bases.

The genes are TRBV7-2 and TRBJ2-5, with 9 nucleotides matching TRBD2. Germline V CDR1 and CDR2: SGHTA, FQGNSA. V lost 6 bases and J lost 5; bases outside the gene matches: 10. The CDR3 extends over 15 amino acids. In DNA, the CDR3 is TGTGCCAGCAGAGGAGTAGCGGGAGTGTTGGAGACCCAGTACTTC. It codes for CASRGVAGVLETQYF.

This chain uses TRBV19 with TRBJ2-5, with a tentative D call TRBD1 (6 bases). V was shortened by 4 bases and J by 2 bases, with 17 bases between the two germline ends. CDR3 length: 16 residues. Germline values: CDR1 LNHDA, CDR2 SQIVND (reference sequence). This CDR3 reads CASSTPPGTTQETQYF. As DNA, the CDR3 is TGTGCCAGTAGTACTCCTCCCGGGACAACACAAGAGACCCAGTACTTC.

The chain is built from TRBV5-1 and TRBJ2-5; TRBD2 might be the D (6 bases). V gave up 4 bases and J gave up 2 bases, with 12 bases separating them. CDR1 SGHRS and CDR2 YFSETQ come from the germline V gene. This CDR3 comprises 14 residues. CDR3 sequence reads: CASSGVAGQETQYF. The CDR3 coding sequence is TGCGCCAGCAGCGGGGTGGCGGGGCAAGAGACCCAGTACTTC.

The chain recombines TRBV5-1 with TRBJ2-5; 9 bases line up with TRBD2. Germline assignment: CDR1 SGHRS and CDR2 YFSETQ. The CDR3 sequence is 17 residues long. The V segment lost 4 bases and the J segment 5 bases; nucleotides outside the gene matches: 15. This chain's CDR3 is CASSPLWVAGARETQYF. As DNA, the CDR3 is TGCGCCAGCAGCCCGCTTTGGGTAGCGGGAGCCCGGGAGACCCAGTACTTC.

CDR3 nucleotides: TGTGCCAGCAGTTATTCCGGGAACGAAGCTTTCTTT. Residues: CASSYSGNEAFF. This rearrangement joins TRBV2 to TRBJ1-1, with D hard to call. This CDR3 contains 12 residues. Germline lookup yields CDR1 SNHLY and CDR2 FYNNEI. V gave up 5 bases and J gave up 8 bases, with 12 bases separating them.

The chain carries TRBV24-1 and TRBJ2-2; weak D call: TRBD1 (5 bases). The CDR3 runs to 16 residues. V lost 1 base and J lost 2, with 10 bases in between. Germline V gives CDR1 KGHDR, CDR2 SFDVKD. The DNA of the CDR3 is TGTGCCACCAGTGATTTTGGGGCATCCAACACCGGGGAGCTGTTTTTT. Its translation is CATSDFGASNTGELFF.

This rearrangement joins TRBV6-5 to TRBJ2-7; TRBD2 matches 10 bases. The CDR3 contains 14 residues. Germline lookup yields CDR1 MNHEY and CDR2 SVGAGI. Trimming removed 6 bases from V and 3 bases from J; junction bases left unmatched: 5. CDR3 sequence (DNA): TGTGCCAGCAGGGTAGCGGGAGGACACTACGAGCAGTACTTC. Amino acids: CASRVAGGHYEQYF.

The CDR3 DNA follows: TGTGCCAGCAGCCAACAATCTGGGGCCAACGTCCTGACTTTC. It is translated as CASSQQSGANVLTF. This chain links TRBV7-8 with TRBJ2-6; D remains ambiguous. The CDR3 consists of 14 residues. CDR1 is SGHVS and CDR2 is FQNEAQ in the germline V gene. Trimming took 5 bases from V and 1 from J, leaving 6 bases between them.

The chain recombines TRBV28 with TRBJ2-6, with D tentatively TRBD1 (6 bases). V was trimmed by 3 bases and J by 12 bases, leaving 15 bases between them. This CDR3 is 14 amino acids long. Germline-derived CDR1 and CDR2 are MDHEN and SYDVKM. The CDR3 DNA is TGTGCCAGCAGTTTTCCCAGGGGTCCAGTCGTCCTGACTTTC. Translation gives CASSFPRGPVVLTF.

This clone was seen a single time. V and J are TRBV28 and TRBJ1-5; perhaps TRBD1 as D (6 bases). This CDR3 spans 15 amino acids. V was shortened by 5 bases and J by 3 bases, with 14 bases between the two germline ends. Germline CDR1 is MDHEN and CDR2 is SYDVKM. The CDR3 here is CASSAAGALNQPQHF. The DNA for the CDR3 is TGTGCCAGCAGTGCCGCAGGGGCGCTCAATCAGCCCCAGCATTTT.

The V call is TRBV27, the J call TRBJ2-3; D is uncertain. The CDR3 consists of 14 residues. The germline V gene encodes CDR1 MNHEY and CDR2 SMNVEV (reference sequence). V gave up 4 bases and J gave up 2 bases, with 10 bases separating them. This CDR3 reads CASSYHSPTDTQYF. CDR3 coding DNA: TGTGCCAGCAGTTACCACAGCCCCACAGATACGCAGTATTTT.

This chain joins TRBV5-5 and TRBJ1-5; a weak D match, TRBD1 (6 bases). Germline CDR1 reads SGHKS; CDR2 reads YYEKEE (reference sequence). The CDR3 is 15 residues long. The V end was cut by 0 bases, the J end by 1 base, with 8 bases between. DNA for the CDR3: TGTGCCAGCAGCTTGGTGGGGGCAAGCAATCAGCCCCAGCATTTT. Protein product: CASSLVGASNQPQHF.

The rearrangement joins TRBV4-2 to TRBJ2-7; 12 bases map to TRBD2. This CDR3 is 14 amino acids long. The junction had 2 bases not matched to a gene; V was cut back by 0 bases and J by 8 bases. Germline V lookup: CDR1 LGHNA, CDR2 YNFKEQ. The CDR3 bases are TGTGCCAGCAGCCAAGAGACTAGCGGGAGCAAGCAGTACTTC. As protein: CASSQETSGSKQYF.

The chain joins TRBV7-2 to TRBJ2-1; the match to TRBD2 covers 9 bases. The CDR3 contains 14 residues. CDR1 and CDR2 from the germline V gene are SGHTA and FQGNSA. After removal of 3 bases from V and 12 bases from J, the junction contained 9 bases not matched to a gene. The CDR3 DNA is TGTGCCAGCAGCTTTCTTAGCGGGAGTGACGTGCAGTTCTTC. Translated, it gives CASSFLSGSDVQFF.

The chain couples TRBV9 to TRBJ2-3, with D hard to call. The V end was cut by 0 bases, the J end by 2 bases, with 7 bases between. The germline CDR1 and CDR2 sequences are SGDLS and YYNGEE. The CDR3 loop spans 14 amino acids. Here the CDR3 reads CASSVAQNTDTQYF. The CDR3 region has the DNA TGTGCCAGCAGCGTAGCGCAGAACACAGATACGCAGTATTTT.

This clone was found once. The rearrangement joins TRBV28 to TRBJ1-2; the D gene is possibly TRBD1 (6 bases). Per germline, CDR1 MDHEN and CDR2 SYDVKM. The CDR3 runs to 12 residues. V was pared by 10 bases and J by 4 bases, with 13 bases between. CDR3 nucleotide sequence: TGTGCCACTTCGACAGGCCCCTATGGCTACACCTTC. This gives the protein CATSTGPYGYTF.

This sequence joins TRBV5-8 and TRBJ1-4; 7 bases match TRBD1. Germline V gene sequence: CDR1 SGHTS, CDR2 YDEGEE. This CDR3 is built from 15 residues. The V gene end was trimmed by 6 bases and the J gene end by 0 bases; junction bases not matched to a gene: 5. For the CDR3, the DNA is TGTGCCAGCACCCGGGACAGCCCAACTAATGAAAAACTGTTTTTT. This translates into CASTRDSPTNEKLFF. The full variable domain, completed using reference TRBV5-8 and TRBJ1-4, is EAGVTQSPTHLIKTRGQQATLRCSPISGHTSVYWYQQALGLGLQFLLWYDEGEERNRGNFPPRFSGRQFPNYSSELNVNALELEDSALYLCASTRDSPTNEKLFFGSGTQLSVL.

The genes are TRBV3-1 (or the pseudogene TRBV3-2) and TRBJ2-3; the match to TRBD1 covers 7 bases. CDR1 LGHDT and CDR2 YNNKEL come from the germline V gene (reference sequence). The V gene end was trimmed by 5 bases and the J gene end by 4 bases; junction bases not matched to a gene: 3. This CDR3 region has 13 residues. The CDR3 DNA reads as TGTGCCAGCAGCACGCAGGGGGCAGATACGCAGTATTTT. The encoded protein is CASSTQGADTQYF.